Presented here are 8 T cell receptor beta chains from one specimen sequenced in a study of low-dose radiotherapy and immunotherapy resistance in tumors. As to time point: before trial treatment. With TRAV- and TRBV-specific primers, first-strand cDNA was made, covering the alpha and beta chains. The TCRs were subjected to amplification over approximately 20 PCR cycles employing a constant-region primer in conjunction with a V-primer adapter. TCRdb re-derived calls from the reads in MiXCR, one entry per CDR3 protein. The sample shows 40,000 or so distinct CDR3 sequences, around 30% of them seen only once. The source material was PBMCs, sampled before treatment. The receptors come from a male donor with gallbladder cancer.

The CDR3 here is CASSYMRAGPYEQYF. CDR3 nucleotides: TGTGCCAGCAGTTACATGAGAGCGGGGCCCTACGAGCAGTACTTC. The rearrangement joins TRBV6-2 or TRBV6-3 to TRBJ2-7; 7 bases map to TRBD2. The CDR3 spans 15 residues. The germline CDR1 and CDR2 sequences are MNHEY and SVGEGT. V lost 2 bases to trimming and J lost 2 bases; unmatched junction nucleotides: 6.

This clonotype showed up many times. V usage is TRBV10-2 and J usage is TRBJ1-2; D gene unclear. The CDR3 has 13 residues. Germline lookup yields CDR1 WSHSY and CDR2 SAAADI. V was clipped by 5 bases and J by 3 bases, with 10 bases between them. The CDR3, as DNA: TGCGCCAGCAGTTCCATCCGGGACTATGGCTACACCTTC. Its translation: CASSSIRDYGYTF.

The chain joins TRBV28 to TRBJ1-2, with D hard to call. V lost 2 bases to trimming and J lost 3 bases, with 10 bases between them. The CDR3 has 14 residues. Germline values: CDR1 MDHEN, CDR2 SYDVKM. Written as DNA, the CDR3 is TGTGCCAGCAGTTTAGGCACAGCATACTATGGCTACACCTTC. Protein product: CASSLGTAYYGYTF.

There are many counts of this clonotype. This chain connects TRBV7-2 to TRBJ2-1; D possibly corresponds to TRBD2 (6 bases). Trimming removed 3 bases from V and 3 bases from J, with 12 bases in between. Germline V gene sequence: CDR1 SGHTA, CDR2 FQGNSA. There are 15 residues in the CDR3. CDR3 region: CASSFGTGLYNEQFF. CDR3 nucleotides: TGTGCCAGCAGCTTTGGTACGGGACTCTACAATGAGCAGTTCTTC.

The CDR3 DNA reads as TGTGCCAGCACCCCCGCTTACGAGCAGTACTTC. Translation: CASTPAYEQYF. The V gene is TRBV11-2, the J gene TRBJ2-7; no definite D call. The germline V gene encodes CDR1 SGHAT and CDR2 FQNNGV. This CDR3 is built from 11 residues. V was clipped by 7 bases and J by 4 bases, with 8 bases between them.

DNA for the CDR3: TGCAGCGTTGAGGGACAGGGGACAGGAAGAGCTTTCTTT. Its translation is CSVEGQGTGRAFF. The gene calls are TRBV29-1 and TRBJ1-1; 10 nucleotides line up with TRBD1. V shed 3 bases and J 10 bases; nucleotides not matched to a gene: 8. The germline V gene encodes CDR1 SQVTM and CDR2 ANQGSEA. The CDR3 loop spans 13 amino acids.

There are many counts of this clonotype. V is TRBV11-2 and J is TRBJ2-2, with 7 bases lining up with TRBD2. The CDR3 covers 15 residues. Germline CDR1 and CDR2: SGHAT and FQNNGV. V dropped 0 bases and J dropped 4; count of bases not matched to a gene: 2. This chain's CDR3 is CASSLEGGSTGELFF. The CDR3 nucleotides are TGTGCCAGCAGCTTAGAAGGCGGGAGCACCGGGGAGCTGTTTTTT.

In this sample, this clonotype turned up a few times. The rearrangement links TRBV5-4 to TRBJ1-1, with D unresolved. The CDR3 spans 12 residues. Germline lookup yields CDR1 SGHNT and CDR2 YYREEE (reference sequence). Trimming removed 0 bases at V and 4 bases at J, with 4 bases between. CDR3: CASSLDSTEAFF. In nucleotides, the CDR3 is TGTGCCAGCAGCTTGGACAGCACTGAAGCTTTCTTT.